This passage covers 17 T cell receptor beta chains from one sample sequenced in a study of T cells after yellow fever vaccination. MiXCR, applied by TCRdb to the 5' RACE reads, yields one record per CDR3 protein. The data contain a few hundred thousand distinct CDR3 sequences, over 10% of them singletons. The sequenced sample was CD4+ T cells sorted from PBMCs, obtained 45 days after the yellow fever booster vaccination. All receptors derive from a man aged 25 to 40 who received the YFV17D yellow fever vaccine.

This chain connects TRBV6-2 or TRBV6-3 to TRBJ2-3; no clear D. Trimming removed 0 bases at V and 0 bases at J, with 10 bases between. CDR1 and CDR2 from the germline V gene are MNHEY and SVGEGT. The CDR3 sequence is 16 residues long. The CDR3 DNA sequence: TGTGCCAGCAGTTACTCTGGCGGATCTAGCACAGATACGCAGTATTTT. Its translation is CASSYSGGSSTDTQYF.

The chain joins TRBV20-1 to TRBJ2-1; 10 bases line up with TRBD2. The germline V gene encodes CDR1 DFQATT and CDR2 SNEGSKA (reference sequence). The ends lost 5 bases at V and 7 bases at J; junction bases unmatched: 11. This CDR3 region has 15 residues. The CDR3 bases are TGCAGTGCTGGAACCGCTAGCGGGAGTACAAATGAGCAGTTCTTC. Translated: CSAGTASGSTNEQFF.

This clonotype was counted a few times. The chain recombines TRBV7-2 with TRBJ2-7, with D perhaps matching TRBD1 or TRBD2 (5 bases each). Germline lookup yields CDR1 SGHTA and CDR2 FQGNSA. V was shortened by 6 bases and J by 3 bases, with 15 bases between the two germline ends. CDR3 length: 14 residues. The CDR3 reads CASSLYRSGYEQYF. DNA of the CDR3: TGTGCCAGCAGTCTATACAGGAGCGGCTACGAGCAGTACTTC.

V usage is TRBV20-1 and J usage is TRBJ2-5; D is perhaps TRBD1 or TRBD2 (5 bases each). In germline, CDR1 is DFQATT, CDR2 SNEGSKA (reference sequence). CDR3 length: 14 amino acids. V was trimmed by 6 bases and J by 10 bases, leaving 24 bases between them. Here the CDR3 DNA reads TGCAGTGCCCAGACTTTGGAAACCCTGGGGGACCAGTACTTC. Translating gives CSAQTLETLGDQYF.

This clonotype showed up just a few times. V usage is TRBV7-2 and J usage is TRBJ2-7; D ambiguous. This CDR3 has 14 residues. CDR1 is SGHTA and CDR2 is FQGNSA in the germline V gene. Trimming left V 3 bases short and J 0 bases short, with 9 bases between. CDR3: CASSLYSSSYEQYF. The CDR3 DNA is TGTGCCAGCAGCTTGTACAGCAGCTCCTACGAGCAGTACTTC.

This clonotype was counted at least ten times. The junction departs from the called germline gene at one end, perhaps through a read error. This chain links TRBV6-4 with TRBJ2-1; D is ambiguous. From germline, CDR1 is MRHNA and CDR2 SNTAGT. This CDR3 is 13 amino acids long. For the CDR3, the DNA is TGTGCCAGCAGCGACTCCTCCTACAATGAGCAGTTCTTC. It translates to CASSDSSYNEQFF.

This clonotype was picked up a small number of times. The chain employs TRBV7-9 and TRBJ2-7, with D hard to call. This CDR3 region has 11 residues. CDR1 and CDR2 (germline): SEHNR, FQNEAQ (reference sequence). V shed 5 bases and J shed 7 bases, with 9 bases lying between them. The CDR3 loop reads CASSPAFEQYF. CDR3 sequence (DNA): TGTGCCAGCAGCCCGGCTTTTGAGCAGTACTTC. The variable domain in full, with the rest retrieved from reference TRBV7-9 and TRBJ2-7, is DTGVSQNPRHKITKRGQNVTFRCDPISEHNRLYWYRQTLGQGPEFLTYFQNEAQLEKSRLLSDRFSAERPKGSFSTLEIQRTEQGDSAMYLCASSPAFEQYFGPGTRLTVT.

This clonotype was seen only a few times. J is TRBJ2-1 and V is TRBV28; D is undetermined. Trimming removed 5 bases from V and 0 bases from J, with 8 bases in between. This CDR3 comprises 14 residues. The V gene's germline CDR1 is MDHEN and CDR2 SYDVKM. The DNA of the CDR3 is TGTGCCAGCAGTAGCGTCGACTCCTACAATGAGCAGTTCTTC. Its protein product is CASSSVDSYNEQFF.

The sample holds a few counts of this clonotype. The V call is TRBV20-1, the J call TRBJ1-2; D call uncertain. The germline gives CDR1 DFQATT, CDR2 SNEGSKA (reference sequence). Trimming shortened V by 1 base and J by 2 bases, and 8 bases separated the two germline ends. The CDR3 has 13 residues. In DNA, the CDR3 is TGCAGTGCTAGAGTTCCGGGAAACTATGGCTACACCTTC. This encodes CSARVPGNYGYTF.

The V and J genes are TRBV5-1 and TRBJ2-7, with 10 bases identical to TRBD1. This CDR3 contains 16 residues. The J segment lost 2 bases and the V segment lost 5 bases, leaving 10 bases of the junction unmatched. Germline loops: CDR1 SGHRS, CDR2 YFSETQ. CDR3 nucleotides: TGCGCCAGCAGTCAGAGTCCGGGACAGGGGCCCTACGAGCAGTACTTC. Protein: CASSQSPGQGPYEQYF. The full variable domain, completed using reference TRBV5-1 and TRBJ2-7, is KAGVTQTPRYLIKTRGQQVTLSCSPISGHRSVSWYQQTPGQGLQFLFEYFSETQRNKGNFPGRFSGRQFSNSRSEMNVSTLELGDSALYLCASSQSPGQGPYEQYFGPGTRLTVT.

This clonotype was seen a few times. The DNA of the CDR3 is TGCAGTGCTGTCGGACAGGGCACAGATACGCAGTATTTT. This translates into CSAVGQGTDTQYF. The chain recombines TRBV20-1 with TRBJ2-3; 7 bases line up with TRBD1. Germline trimming cut 5 bases from V and 1 base from J; bases unmatched to any gene: 3. Germline V gene sequence: CDR1 DFQATT, CDR2 SNEGSKA (reference sequence). The CDR3 runs to 13 residues.

This clonotype was seen more than once but under ten times. J is TRBJ2-3 and V is TRBV20-1, with a weak D call TRBD2 (6 bases). Looked up from germline, CDR1 is DFQATT and CDR2 is SNEGSKA (reference sequence). Trimming cost V 6 bases and J 0 bases, with 10 bases left between them. The CDR3 length is 13 residues. CDR3 residues: CSAVADSTDTQYF. For the CDR3, the DNA is TGCAGTGCCGTAGCGGACAGCACAGATACGCAGTATTTT.

There are a few counts of this clonotype. The V call is TRBV5-6, the J call TRBJ2-7, with D possibly called TRBD1 or TRBD2 (5 bases each). The length of the CDR3 is 12 residues. Trimming shortened V by 2 bases and J by 6 bases, and 9 bases separated the two germline ends. Looked up from germline, CDR1 is SGHDT and CDR2 is YYEEEE. CDR3 protein: CASSFIGTEQYF. The CDR3 coding sequence is TGTGCCAGCAGCTTCATCGGGACCGAGCAGTACTTC.

This clonotype has just a few counts. This rearrangement joins TRBV5-1 to TRBJ2-1, with 14 bases lining up with TRBD2. The CDR3 is 16 residues long. V lost 4 bases and J lost 5; bases outside the gene matches: 5. CDR1 is SGHRS and CDR2 is YFSETQ in the germline V gene. The CDR3 loop reads CASSKRTSGRNNEQFF. DNA for the CDR3: TGCGCCAGCAGCAAAAGGACTAGCGGGAGGAACAATGAGCAGTTCTTC.

The V and J genes are TRBV20-1 and TRBJ2-3; D ambiguous. Germline values: CDR1 DFQATT, CDR2 SNEGSKA (reference sequence). This CDR3 has 13 residues. The ends were cut back, 3 bases at V and 3 bases at J, with 10 bases in the middle. As DNA, the CDR3 is TGCAGTGCTAGGGGCCTAAGGACAGATACGCAGTATTTT. Translating gives CSARGLRTDTQYF.

This clonotype was counted between two and nine times. This rearrangement joins TRBV12-3 or TRBV12-4 to TRBJ2-4; D is possibly TRBD2 (5 bases). V was trimmed by 3 bases and J by 13 bases, leaving 16 bases between them. This CDR3 comprises 13 residues. The CDR3 DNA reads TGTGCCAGCAGTTTGGAGGCAGGCGGCCCCCAGTACTTC. Translated: CASSLEAGGPQYF.

The V and J genes are TRBV5-1 and TRBJ2-5, with a weak D call TRBD1 (6 bases). Trimming removed 0 bases from V and 7 bases from J, with 13 bases in between. Germline CDR1 and CDR2: SGHRS and YFSETQ. The length of the CDR3 is 14 residues. The CDR3 is CASSLGDIPGTQYF. The CDR3 region has the DNA TGCGCCAGCAGCTTGGGGGACATACCAGGGACCCAGTACTTC. Full variable domain (rest looked up from reference TRBV5-1 and TRBJ2-5): KAGVTQTPRYLIKTRGQQVTLSCSPISGHRSVSWYQQTPGQGLQFLFEYFSETQRNKGNFPGRFSGRQFSNSRSEMNVSTLELGDSALYLCASSLGDIPGTQYFGPGTRLLVL.